The T cell receptor (beta chain) described here comes from a study of blood T cell repertoires in COVID-19. Study background: The study drew acute and convalescent COVID-19 samples from the United States, Italy and Spain. T cells, B-cell-depleted T cells, or PBMCs supplied cDNA or gDNA.

The CDR3 covers 13 residues. The ends lost 5 bases at V and 4 bases at J; junction bases unmatched: 2. Germline CDR1 and CDR2: SGHTA and FQGNSA. As processed by the authors: Researchers report that nucleated cell counts were estimated from reference gene primer amplification. Sequencing was performed with immunoSEQ multiplex PCR; in TCRdb, only in-frame clones are kept and a portion is missing. The DNA was the basis for D and trimming; V, J and clone size are from that table. The table lists some 300,000 clones, about nine tenths of them singletons. The chain combines TRBV7-2 with TRBJ2-5, with TRBD1 matching 9 bases. Sequencing used peripheral blood. The TCR comes from a woman aged 30 to 39 who had recovered from COVID-19. The CDR3 spells CASSDRGGETQYF. Written as DNA, the CDR3 is TGTGCCAGCAGCGACAGGGGGGGAGAGACCCAGTACTTC.